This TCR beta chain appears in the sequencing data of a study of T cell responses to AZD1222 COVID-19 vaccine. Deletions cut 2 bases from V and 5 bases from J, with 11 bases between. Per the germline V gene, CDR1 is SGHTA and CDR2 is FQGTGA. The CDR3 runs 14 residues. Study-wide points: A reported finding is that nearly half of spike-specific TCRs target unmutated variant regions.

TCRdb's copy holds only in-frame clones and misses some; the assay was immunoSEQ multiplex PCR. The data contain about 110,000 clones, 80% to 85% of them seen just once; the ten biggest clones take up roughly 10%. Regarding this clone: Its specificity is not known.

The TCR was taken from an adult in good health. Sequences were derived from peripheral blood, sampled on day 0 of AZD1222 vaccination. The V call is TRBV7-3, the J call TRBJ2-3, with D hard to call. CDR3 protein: CASSLQGRGDTQYF. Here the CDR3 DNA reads TGTGCCAGCAGCTTACAAGGGCGAGGAGATACGCAGTATTTT.